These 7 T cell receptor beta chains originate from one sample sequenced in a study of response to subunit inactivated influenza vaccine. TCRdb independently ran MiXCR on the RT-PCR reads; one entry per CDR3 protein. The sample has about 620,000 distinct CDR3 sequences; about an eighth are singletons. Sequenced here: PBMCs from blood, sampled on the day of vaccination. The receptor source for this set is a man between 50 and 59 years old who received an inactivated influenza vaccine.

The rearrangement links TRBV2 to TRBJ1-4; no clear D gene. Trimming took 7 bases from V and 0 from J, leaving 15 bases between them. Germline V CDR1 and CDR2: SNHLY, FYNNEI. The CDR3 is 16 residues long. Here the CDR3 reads CASNGRTIATNEKLFF. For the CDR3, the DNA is TGTGCCAGCAATGGACGGACGATAGCAACTAATGAAAAACTGTTTTTT.

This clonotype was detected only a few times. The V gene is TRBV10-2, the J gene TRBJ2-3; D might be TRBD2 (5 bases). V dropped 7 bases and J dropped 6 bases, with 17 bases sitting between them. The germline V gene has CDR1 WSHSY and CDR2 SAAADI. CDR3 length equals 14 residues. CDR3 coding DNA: TGCGCCAGCACGACCTCTGGGTCGGGGGATACGCAGTATTTT. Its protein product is CASTTSGSGDTQYF.

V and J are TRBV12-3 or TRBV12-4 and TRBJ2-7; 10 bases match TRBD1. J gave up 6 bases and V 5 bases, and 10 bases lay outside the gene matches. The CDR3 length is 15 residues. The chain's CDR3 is CASSLGQGGLGEQYF. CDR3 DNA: TGTGCCAGCAGTCTAGGACAGGGGGGACTTGGCGAGCAGTACTTC.

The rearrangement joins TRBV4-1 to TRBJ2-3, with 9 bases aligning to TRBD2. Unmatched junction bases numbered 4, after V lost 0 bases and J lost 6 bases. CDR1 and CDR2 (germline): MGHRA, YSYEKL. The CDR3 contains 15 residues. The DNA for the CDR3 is TGCGCCAGCAGCCAAGATCGCCTAGCGGGGGATACGCAGTATTTT. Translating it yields CASSQDRLAGDTQYF.

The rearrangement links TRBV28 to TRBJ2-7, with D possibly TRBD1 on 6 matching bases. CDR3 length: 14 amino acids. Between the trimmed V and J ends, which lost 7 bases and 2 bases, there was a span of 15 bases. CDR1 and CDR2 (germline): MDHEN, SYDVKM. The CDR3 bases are TGTGCCAGCATCCTATCGACAGGAGCCTACGAGCAGTACTTC. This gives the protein CASILSTGAYEQYF.

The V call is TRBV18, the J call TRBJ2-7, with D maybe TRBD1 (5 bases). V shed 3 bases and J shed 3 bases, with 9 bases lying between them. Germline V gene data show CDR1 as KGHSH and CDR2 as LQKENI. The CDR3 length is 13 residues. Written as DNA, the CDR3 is TGTGCCAGCTCACCCGAGGACAACTACGAGCAGTACTTC. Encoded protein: CASSPEDNYEQYF.

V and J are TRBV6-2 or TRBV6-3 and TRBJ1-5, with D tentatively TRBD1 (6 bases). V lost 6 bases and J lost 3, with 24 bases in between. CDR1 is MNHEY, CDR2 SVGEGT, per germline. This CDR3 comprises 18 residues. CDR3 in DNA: TGTGCCAGCAGCCCGTTGGTCGGGGGGGCGCGTGACAATCAGCCCCAGCATTTT. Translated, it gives CASSPLVGGARDNQPQHF.